The rows below give T cell receptor beta chains drawn from one sample of a study of T cell repertoires in cytomegalovirus infection. No antigen has been assigned to these receptors. TCRdb reanalysed the reads using MiXCR and keeps one entry per CDR3 protein. The repertoire consists of around 770,000 distinct CDR3 sequences, with 25% to 35% occurring once and the leading ten covering approximately 14%. Source: cultured CD8+ T cells from PBMCs, taken from culture after CMV antigen stimulation. All receptors come from a human donor in good health (CMV status not recorded). Some clones in this sample may be carry-over from other donors' samples. Both conserved end residues are part of each CDR3. The D gene is left open where the match is weak. Size is stated for part of the rows, as once, few or many counts, or as a class when the clone is expanded.

V: TRBV11-2
J: TRBJ2-1
D: TRBD1
size: many
CDR3: CAGKGQGKHEQFF
DNA: TGTGCCGGAAAGGGACAGGGTAAGCATGAGCAGTTCTTC

V: TRBV5-6
J: TRBJ2-3
D: TRBD1
size: few
CDR3: CASSFGQGAWKDTQYF
DNA: TGTGCCAGCAGCTTCGGACAGGGGGCGTGGAAAGATACGCAGTATTTT

V: TRBV15
J: TRBJ1-3
D: -
size: -
CDR3: CATSRDLHSGNTIYF
DNA: TGTGCCACCAGCAGAGATCTTCACTCTGGAAACACCATATATTTT

V: TRBV19
J: TRBJ2-3
D: -
size: once
CDR3: CAAGGDTSTDTQYF
DNA: TGTGCCGCGGGCGGGGACACTAGCACAGATACGCAGTATTTT

V: TRBV27
J: TRBJ1-4
D: TRBD1
size: few
CDR3: CATKVRDRTEKLFF
DNA: TGTGCCACCAAGGTCCGGGACAGGACTGAAAAACTGTTTTTT

V: TRBV12-3/TRBV12-4
J: TRBJ1-4
D: -
size: many
CDR3: CASSFKGLGRQGRDEKLFF
DNA: TGTGCCAGCAGTTTTAAAGGCCTCGGCAGGCAAGGTCGGGATGAAAAACTGTTTTTT

V: TRBV5-1
J: TRBJ2-2
D: -
size: -
CDR3: CASSSEGLTGELFF
DNA: TGCGCCAGCAGCTCGGAAGGGTTAACCGGGGAGCTGTTTTTT

V: TRBV14
J: TRBJ1-4
D: -
size: -
CDR3: CASSVGSATNEKLFF
DNA: TGTGCCAGCAGCGTCGGTTCTGCAACTAATGAAAAACTGTTTTTT

V: TRBV7-2
J: TRBJ1-1
D: -
size: -
CDR3: CASSLATVRNTEAFF
DNA: TGTGCCAGCAGCCTAGCGACAGTTAGGAACACTGAAGCTTTCTTT

V: TRBV27
J: TRBJ1-4
D: -
size: few
CDR3: CASRTSREKLFF
DNA: TGTGCCAGCAGAACCAGCAGGGAAAAACTGTTTTTT

V: TRBV7-4
J: TRBJ2-5
D: -
size: -
CDR3: CASSSPMKEQETQYF
DNA: TGTGCCAGCAGCTCCCCCATGAAGGAGCAAGAGACCCAGTACTTC

V: TRBV24-1
J: TRBJ2-1
D: -
size: -
CDR3: CATSVSGQQFF
DNA: TGTGCCACCAGTGTCAGTGGGCAGCAGTTCTTC

V: TRBV4-3
J: TRBJ2-1
D: -
size: few
CDR3: CASSQEPEGKSYNEQFF
DNA: TGCGCCAGCAGCCAAGAACCCGAGGGTAAATCCTACAATGAGCAGTTCTTC

V: TRBV27
J: TRBJ2-1
D: -
size: many
CDR3: CASSFGGREQFF
DNA: TGTGCCAGCAGTTTTGGGGGGCGGGAGCAGTTCTTC

V: TRBV27
J: TRBJ2-5
D: -
size: -
CDR3: CASKGNGGSLETQYF
DNA: TGTGCCAGCAAGGGGAACGGGGGCTCTTTGGAGACCCAGTACTTC

V: TRBV6-5
J: TRBJ2-5
D: -
size: many
CDR3: CASSYSGYRETQYF
DNA: TGTGCCAGCAGTTACTCAGGGTATCGAGAGACCCAGTACTTC

V: TRBV18
J: TRBJ2-5
D: -
size: -
CDR3: CASSPPEQGGETQYF
DNA: TGTGCCAGCTCACCACCGGAACAGGGAGGGGAGACCCAGTACTTC

V: TRBV7-3
J: TRBJ1-1
D: -
size: -
CDR3: CASSLSMGQETEALF
DNA: TGTGCCAGCAGCTTATCAATGGGTCAGGAGACTGAAGCTCTCTTT

V: TRBV9
J: TRBJ2-3
D: -
size: -
CDR3: CASSVVANSRDTQYF
DNA: TGTGCCAGCAGCGTAGTAGCGAACTCCAGAGATACGCAGTATTTT

V: TRBV4-2
J: TRBJ2-3
D: -
size: few
CDR3: CASSQDSLVPQYF
DNA: TGTGCCAGCAGCCAAGATAGCCTAGTTCCGCAGTATTTT

V: TRBV27
J: TRBJ2-1
D: -
size: -
CDR3: CASSLSVSGEQFF
DNA: TGTGCCAGCAGTTTATCCGTCAGTGGGGAGCAGTTCTTC

V: TRBV5-6
J: TRBJ2-1
D: -
size: -
CDR3: CASSVGAFSYNEQFF
DNA: TGTGCCAGCAGCGTTGGAGCATTCTCCTACAATGAGCAGTTCTTC